The 29 T cell receptor beta chains in this list originate from one sample, sequenced in a study of regulatory T cells in long-lasting Graves disease. CDR3-region Arm-PCR and iRepertoire HTBI primers produced the TCR beta libraries. TCRdb re-called the multiplex PCR reads through MiXCR, storing one row per CDR3 protein. The sample records about 540,000 distinct CDR3 sequences, approximately 15% being singletons. The time point denotes: newly diagnosed GD, antithyroid drugs for less than 3 months. After RNA was extracted from PBMCs, the TCR library was made from it. These data were likewise used in another study, on T cells in Graves' hyperthyroidism and ophthalmopathy.

The sequenced sample was peripheral blood mononuclear cells (PBMCs), obtained at new diagnosis, from a patient treated with antithyroid drugs. These receptors all stem from a man aged 25 to 40 with Graves disease.

CDR3 nucleotides: TGTGCCAGCAGTGAACTTCCGCTAGCGGGAGGAGTGGGGCAGTTCTTC. This sequence encodes CASSELPLAGGVGQFF. The rearrangement joins TRBV2 to TRBJ2-1, with 11 bases that match TRBD2. Losses at the gene ends were 2 bases for V and 12 bases for J; bases not matched to a gene: 12. Germline-derived CDR1 and CDR2 are SNHLY and FYNNEI. CDR3 length equals 16 residues.

This clonotype was seen ten or more times. The chain couples TRBV12-3 or TRBV12-4 to TRBJ2-6, with 8 positions matching TRBD2. V lost 7 bases, J lost 10 bases, and 9 bases stayed unmatched. The CDR3 runs 14 residues. Here the CDR3 DNA reads TGTGCCAGCACCCCGGGAGGGTCTAAAAACGTCCTGACTTTC. It yields the protein CASTPGGSKNVLTF.

This clonotype occurred a few times. CDR3 DNA sequence: TGTGCCAGCAGCTTGGAAGGCAGGCGGGCCACTAATGAAAAACTGTTTTTT. Translating it yields CASSLEGRRATNEKLFF. This chain uses TRBV5-5 with TRBJ1-4; no definite D call. The CDR3 consists of 17 residues. Trimming stripped 0 bases from V and 2 bases from J, with 14 bases between. CDR1 is SGHKS and CDR2 is YYEKEE in the germline V gene (reference sequence).

This clonotype was counted a single time. With a much larger clone just one base away, this may be a read error. V gene TRBV7-2 combines with J gene TRBJ2-7, with D perhaps TRBD2 (5 bases). The length of the CDR3 is 15 residues. Germline V gene sequence: CDR1 SGHTA, CDR2 FQGNSA. Trimming cost V 5 bases and J 10 bases, with 24 bases left between them. This CDR3 is CASSPPRASGMKQYF. CDR3 DNA: TGTGCCAGCAGCCCCCCACGGGCTTCGGGGATGAAACAGTACTTC.

This clonotype was seen more than once but under ten times. The chain recombines TRBV6-1 with TRBJ2-1; D may be TRBD1 or TRBD2 (5 bases each). This CDR3 comprises 15 residues. The V gene lost 5 bases and the J gene lost 0 bases, with 11 bases spanning the gap. The germline CDR1 and CDR2 sequences are MNHNS and SASEGT. The CDR3, as DNA: TGTGCCAGCAGTCGCAGGGAGAACTCCTACAATGAGCAGTTCTTC. Translated: CASSRRENSYNEQFF.

Many counts were recorded for this clonotype. This chain connects TRBV7-2 to TRBJ2-5; D is unresolved. The CDR3 has 13 residues. V lost 2 bases, J lost 4 bases, and 8 bases lay in between. Per the germline V gene, CDR1 is SGHTA and CDR2 is FQGNSA. The CDR3 DNA reads TGTGCCAGCAGCTTATACAGCCGAGAGACCCAGTACTTC. This gives the protein CASSLYSRETQYF.

This clonotype was seen at least ten times. The rearrangement joins TRBV15 to TRBJ2-7; D remains unclear. Germline assignment: CDR1 LNHNV and CDR2 YYDKDF (reference sequence). The CDR3 has 12 amino acids. The ends were cut back, 0 bases at V and 4 bases at J, with 4 bases in the middle. The CDR3 loop reads CATSRDGYEQYF. The CDR3 nucleotides read TGTGCCACCAGCAGAGATGGATACGAGCAGTACTTC.

This clonotype has ten or more counts. J is TRBJ2-3 and V is TRBV7-2, with TRBD2 matching over 14 bases. Germline V gene data show CDR1 as SGHTA and CDR2 as FQGNSA. The CDR3 covers 14 residues. Germline trimming cut 2 bases from V and 10 bases from J; bases unmatched to any gene: 2. The CDR3 DNA follows: TGTGCCAGCAGCTTATTGACTAGCGGGAGGGCGCAGTATTTT. Translating it yields CASSLLTSGRAQYF. Looking up the rest from reference TRBV7-2 and TRBJ2-3 gives the full variable domain: GAGVSQSPSNKVTEKGKDVELRCDPISGHTALYWYRQSLGQGLEFLIYFQGNSAPDKSGLPSDRFSAERTGGSVSTLTIQRTQQEDSAVYLCASSLLTSGRAQYFGPGTRLTVL.

This clonotype was detected ten times or more. The chain combines TRBV7-8 with TRBJ1-1; tentative D call: TRBD1 (5 bases). CDR1 is SGHVS and CDR2 is FQNEAQ in the germline V gene. This CDR3 spans 15 amino acids. V was cut by 5 bases and J by 4 bases, with 17 bases left in between. DNA for the CDR3: TGTGCCAGCAGCCATGGGGCCGTTCTGGGCACTGAAGCTTTCTTT. Translated, it gives CASSHGAVLGTEAFF.

The sample holds many counts of this clonotype. The rearrangement uses TRBV14 and TRBJ2-1; TRBD2 matches 10 bases. Trimming took 1 base from V and 9 from J; bases not matched to a gene: 9. The germline CDR1 and CDR2 sequences are SGHDN and FVKESK. The CDR3 is 16 residues long. CDR3 region: CASSQASGSGRIEQFF. The DNA for the CDR3 is TGTGCCAGCAGCCAAGCGTCGGGTAGCGGGAGGATTGAGCAGTTCTTC.

This clonotype was counted at least ten times. This chain uses TRBV10-3 with TRBJ2-5, with 7 bases aligning to TRBD1. Germline CDR1 is ENHRY and CDR2 is SYGVKD. This CDR3 spans 15 amino acids. Trimming removed 8 bases from V and 2 bases from J; junction bases left unmatched: 11. The CDR3 here is CAIGNRGLGQETQYF. The CDR3 DNA is TGTGCCATCGGGAACAGGGGTCTAGGGCAAGAGACCCAGTACTTC.

This chain joins TRBV12-3 or TRBV12-4 and TRBJ2-1; D ambiguous. This CDR3 has 11 amino acids. V was shortened by 7 bases and J by 5 bases, with 6 bases between the two germline ends. CDR3 bases: TGTGCCAGCACCCATAACAATGAGCAGTTCTTC. It yields the protein CASTHNNEQFF.

In its sample, this clonotype was seen many times. The J gene is TRBJ1-2, the V gene TRBV2; 7 nucleotides match TRBD1. This CDR3 has 13 residues. V shed 5 bases and J 8 bases; nucleotides not matched to a gene: 8. Germline assignment: CDR1 SNHLY and CDR2 FYNNEI. CDR3 nucleotide sequence: TGTGCCAGCAGTCAAGGGGGCGCGGGGGGCTACACCTTC. Translation: CASSQGGAGGYTF.

The chain has TRBV7-6 and TRBJ1-3; TRBD1 might be the D (5 bases). The CDR3 totals 16 residues. Germline loops: CDR1 SGHVS, CDR2 FNYEAQ. V shed 0 bases and J shed 4 bases, with 13 bases lying between them. CDR3 DNA: TGTGCCAGCAGCTTAGCGCGGGGGAAGTGGGGAAACACCATATATTTT. This translates into CASSLARGKWGNTIYF.

The chain couples TRBV20-1 to TRBJ1-2; a weak D match, TRBD1 (6 bases). Germline loops: CDR1 DFQATT, CDR2 SNEGSKA (reference sequence). There are 12 residues in the CDR3. V lost 6 bases and J 5 bases, leaving 13 bases between the germline ends. CDR3 amino acids: CSAEDSRYGYTF. Here the CDR3 DNA reads TGCAGTGCGGAGGACAGCCGATATGGCTACACCTTC.

This clonotype was seen repeatedly, ten times or more. The rearrangement links TRBV18 to TRBJ2-7; 8 positions agree with TRBD2. This CDR3 region has 13 residues. The J segment lost 4 bases and the V segment lost 3 bases, leaving 2 bases of the junction unmatched. Germline V gene sequence: CDR1 KGHSH, CDR2 LQKENI. CDR3 DNA sequence: TGTGCCAGCTCACCGACTAGCGCTTACGAGCAGTACTTC. Amino acids: CASSPTSAYEQYF.

This clonotype was found many times. The chain employs TRBV27 and TRBJ1-2; 7 bases line up with TRBD1. J gave up 3 bases and V 2 bases, and 9 bases lay outside the gene matches. Germline V gives CDR1 MNHEY, CDR2 SMNVEV (reference sequence). CDR3 size: 16 residues. The DNA of the CDR3 is TGTGCCAGCAGTTTAGGCTCGGACAGGCCCTACTATGGCTACACCTTC. Translating it yields CASSLGSDRPYYGYTF.

This clonotype was detected many times. This sequence joins TRBV7-8 and TRBJ1-5; D not certain. Germline V gene sequence: CDR1 SGHVS, CDR2 FQNEAQ. This CDR3 comprises 14 residues. The V and J ends lost 2 bases and 3 bases respectively, with 8 bases between them. CDR3 in amino acids: CASSLRQINQPQHF. DNA for the CDR3: TGTGCCAGCAGCTTACGGCAGATCAATCAGCCCCAGCATTTT.

This clonotype was found a few times. V is TRBV10-3 and J is TRBJ2-6; no definite D call. The CDR3 is made up of 16 amino acids. V lost 7 bases and J lost 2, with 15 bases in between. The germline CDR1 and CDR2 sequences are ENHRY and SYGVKD. CDR3 bases: TGTGCCATCACCCCCCAATCCGTAACTGGGGCCAACGTCCTGACTTTC. Protein sequence: CAITPQSVTGANVLTF.

This chain joins TRBV7-9 and TRBJ2-7; 10 bases fit TRBD2. Trimming cost V 5 bases and J 0 bases; bases outside gene matches: 10. Germline V gives CDR1 SEHNR, CDR2 FQNEAQ (reference sequence). The CDR3 runs to 17 residues. DNA for the CDR3: TGTGCCAGCAGCCCTGGACTAGCGGAAAAAAGCTCCTACGAGCAGTACTTC. Translated: CASSPGLAEKSSYEQYF.

This clonotype was found many times. J is TRBJ1-1 and V is TRBV29-1; perhaps TRBD1 as D (5 bases). The CDR3 loop spans 12 amino acids. Germline CDR1 SQVTM, CDR2 ANQGSEA. Trimming removed 3 bases from V and 1 base from J, with 6 bases in between. The CDR3 nucleotides are TGCAGCGTTGACAGGGCGAACACTGAAGCTTTCTTT. Amino acid sequence: CSVDRANTEAFF.

V and J are TRBV20-1 and TRBJ1-6; TRBD1 matches at 7 bases. The CDR3 totals 15 residues. The V and J ends lost 6 bases and 7 bases, in that order; junction bases with no gene match: 12. Germline V gene data show CDR1 as DFQATT and CDR2 as SNEGSKA (reference sequence). The CDR3 here is CSASNPQGENSPLHF. DNA of the CDR3: TGCAGTGCCTCCAACCCTCAGGGGGAGAATTCACCCCTCCACTTT.

V gene TRBV5-1 combines with J gene TRBJ1-3, with D perhaps matching TRBD1 (5 bases). The CDR3 length is 15 residues. V dropped 0 bases and J dropped 9 bases, with 16 bases sitting between them. Germline CDR1 reads SGHRS; CDR2 reads YFSETQ. In DNA form, the CDR3 reads TGCGCCAGCAGCTTGGACGGGGGTCTGGGCGGCACCATATATTTT. Translated, it gives CASSLDGGLGGTIYF.

This clonotype was recorded at least ten times. The gene calls are TRBV3-1 and TRBJ2-2; no clear D gene. V shed 4 bases and J shed 13 bases, with 7 bases lying between them. The CDR3 extends over 10 amino acids. Germline lookup yields CDR1 LGHDT and CDR2 YNNKEL (reference sequence). Here the CDR3 DNA reads TGTGCCAGCAGCCCGCTAGGGCTGTTTTTT. Translating gives CASSPLGLFF.

This clonotype showed up many times. The chain has TRBV6-2 or TRBV6-3 and TRBJ1-2; D ambiguous. Germline CDR1 reads MNHEY; CDR2 reads SVGEGT. The CDR3 is made up of 14 amino acids. Trimming pared 4 bases from V and 3 bases from J, leaving 12 bases between. The CDR3 region is CASSFLVSDYGYTF. Written as DNA, the CDR3 is TGTGCCAGCAGTTTTCTTGTCTCGGACTATGGCTACACCTTC.

This clonotype was counted ten times or more. This chain uses TRBV14 with TRBJ2-1; D possibly corresponds to TRBD2 (5 bases). Trimming removed 4 bases from V and 2 bases from J, with 9 bases in between. Germline V gives CDR1 SGHDN, CDR2 FVKESK. The CDR3 is 14 residues long. CDR3 DNA sequence: TGTGCCAGCAGCCCGTCGCGGGCCTACAATGAGCAGTTCTTC. Residues: CASSPSRAYNEQFF.

This chain links TRBV20-1 with TRBJ2-4; 7 bases fit TRBD2. V lost 6 bases to trimming and J lost 5 bases; unmatched junction nucleotides: 7. This CDR3 comprises 13 residues. The germline V gene has CDR1 DFQATT and CDR2 SNEGSKA (reference sequence). CDR3 in amino acids: CSAGPSGENIQYF. CDR3 nucleotides: TGCAGTGCGGGCCCTAGCGGAGAAAACATTCAGTACTTC.

This clonotype was observed many times. The rearrangement uses TRBV6-5 and TRBJ1-1; D possibly corresponds to TRBD1 (5 bases). The CDR3 sequence is 14 residues long. The V end was cut by 1 base, the J end by 5 bases, with 11 bases between. Per the germline V gene, CDR1 is MNHEY and CDR2 is SVGAGI. The CDR3 reads CASSYWDQGTEAFF. CDR3 in DNA: TGTGCCAGCAGTTACTGGGACCAAGGTACTGAAGCTTTCTTT.

Details on this clonotype: Relative to the germline gene, one junction end is altered; a read error may explain this. CDR3: CAMSEREWNEQFF. The CDR3 DNA reads as TGTGCCATGAGTGAGCGGGAGTGGAATGAGCAGTTCTTC. V and J are TRBV10-3 and TRBJ2-1; 8 bases map to TRBD2. This CDR3 comprises 13 residues. The germline V gene has CDR1 ENHRY and CDR2 SYGVKD.